Shown below are 25 T cell receptor beta chains from a single sample sequenced in a study of blood T cell repertoires in COVID-19. Sequencing was performed with immunoSEQ multiplex PCR; in TCRdb, only in-frame clones are kept and a portion is missing. The repertoire has under 200,000 clones, about three quarters of them found once; the top ten carry approximately 2.6%. The sample consisted of peripheral blood. Source of these receptors: a man in his 70s with acute or convalescent COVID-19.

V usage is TRBV6-2 or TRBV6-3 and J usage is TRBJ2-1, with D tentatively TRBD2 (6 bases). Between the trimmed V and J ends, which lost 0 bases and 12 bases, there was a span of 15 bases. CDR1 and CDR2 from the germline V gene are MNHEY and SVGEGT. This CDR3 spans 14 amino acids. The CDR3 sequence is CASSYSALALRQFF. For the CDR3, the DNA is TGTGCCAGCAGTTACTCGGCACTAGCTCTACGGCAGTTCTTC.

V usage is TRBV4-1 and J usage is TRBJ1-5; possibly TRBD1 for D (5 bases). Trimming pared 3 bases from V and 0 bases from J, leaving 15 bases between. From germline, CDR1 is MGHRA and CDR2 YSYEKL. This CDR3 contains 17 residues. The CDR3 nucleotides are TGCGCCAGCAGCCATCCTCAAACAGGAGATAGCAATCAGCCCCAGCATTTT. Translated: CASSHPQTGDSNQPQHF.

The J gene is TRBJ2-3, the V gene TRBV19; 7 bases are shared with TRBD2. Germline loops: CDR1 LNHDA, CDR2 SQIVND (reference sequence). This CDR3 comprises 13 residues. V lost 4 bases and J lost 5; bases outside the gene matches: 3. CDR3: CASSSGSGDTQYF. Here the CDR3 DNA reads TGTGCCAGTAGTAGCGGGAGTGGAGATACGCAGTATTTT.

CDR3 in amino acids: CASSVYPYEQYF. CDR3 DNA sequence: TGTGCCAGCAGCGTCTACCCCTACGAGCAGTACTTC. V usage is TRBV6-5 and J usage is TRBJ2-7; D unresolved. Germline lookup yields CDR1 MNHEY and CDR2 SVGAGI. This CDR3 spans 12 amino acids. V lost 6 bases and J 2 bases, leaving 8 bases between the germline ends.

This clone has just one count. The rearrangement joins TRBV29-1 to TRBJ1-1; D is perhaps TRBD1 (6 bases). Germline V gene data show CDR1 as SQVTM and CDR2 as ANQGSEA. V dropped 7 bases and J dropped 2 bases, with 8 bases sitting between them. This CDR3 has 11 amino acids. The CDR3 loop reads CSGTENTEAFF. The CDR3 region has the DNA TGCAGCGGGACAGAAAACACTGAAGCTTTCTTT. Looking up the rest from reference TRBV29-1 and TRBJ1-1 gives the full variable domain: SAVISQKPSRDICQRGTSLTIQCQVDSQVTMMFWYRQQPGQSLTLIATANQGSEATYESGFVIDKFPISRPNLTFSTLTVSNMSPEDSSIYLCSGTENTEAFFGQGTRLTVV.

The rearrangement links TRBV19 to TRBJ1-2; D unclear. Per germline, CDR1 LNHDA and CDR2 SQIVND (reference sequence). This CDR3 comprises 12 residues. V lost 6 bases, J lost 4 bases, and 9 bases lay in between. Written as DNA, the CDR3 is TGTGCCAGTAGCCCCGCGGGCTATGGCTACACCTTC. Translating it yields CASSPAGYGYTF.

This clone was detected only once. The genes are TRBV19 and TRBJ2-7; 12 bases match TRBD2. The trim removed 1 base at V and 0 bases at J, leaving 4 bases unmatched. This CDR3 region has 17 residues. Germline values: CDR1 LNHDA, CDR2 SQIVND (reference sequence). CDR3 in amino acids: CASSIGLAGDLSYEQYF. CDR3 bases: TGTGCCAGTAGTATAGGACTAGCGGGGGACCTCTCCTACGAGCAGTACTTC.

The J gene is TRBJ1-1, the V gene TRBV6-5; D ambiguous. V was clipped by 7 bases and J by 2 bases, with 11 bases between them. Germline lookup yields CDR1 MNHEY and CDR2 SVGAGI. The CDR3 runs to 13 residues. CDR3 sequence: CASTIQSNTEAFF. CDR3 coding DNA: TGTGCCAGCACAATACAATCCAACACTGAAGCTTTCTTT.

This clone was detected a few times. The V gene is TRBV30, the J gene TRBJ2-7, with TRBD1 identical over 11 bases. V shed 2 bases, J shed 5 bases, and the junction held 5 bases outside the gene matches. The V gene's germline CDR1 is GTSNPN and CDR2 SVGIG (reference sequence). This CDR3 is built from 14 residues. The CDR3 nucleotides are TGTGCCTGGAGTTCGGGACAGGGGGTAAACGAGCAGTACTTC. This codes for CAWSSGQGVNEQYF.

This clone has only one observation. The CDR3 coding sequence is TGTGCCAGCAGGGGGACAGCTCTTGGAAACACCATATATTTT. Translated: CASRGTALGNTIYF. The chain carries TRBV28 and TRBJ1-3; 7 bases line up with TRBD1. This CDR3 region has 14 residues. The V segment lost 6 bases and the J segment 3 bases; nucleotides outside the gene matches: 5. Germline-derived CDR1 and CDR2 are MDHEN and SYDVKM.

V gene TRBV5-1 combines with J gene TRBJ1-1; D may be TRBD1 (5 bases). In germline, CDR1 is SGHRS, CDR2 YFSETQ. CDR3 length: 13 residues. The V end was cut by 1 base, the J end by 4 bases, with 8 bases between. CDR3 DNA sequence: TGCGCCAGCAGCTTGATTCAGGGCACTGAAGCTTTCTTT. It encodes CASSLIQGTEAFF.

This clone was observed a single time. This rearrangement joins TRBV6-1 to TRBJ1-2; tentative D call: TRBD1 (6 bases). The CDR3 loop spans 17 amino acids. Trimming pared 0 bases from V and 2 bases from J, leaving 16 bases between. The germline CDR1 and CDR2 sequences are MNHNS and SASEGT. The CDR3 nucleotides are TGTGCCAGCAGTGAAGCGCTGTGGCGGGGGGGCAACTATGGCTACACCTTC. Translated: CASSEALWRGGNYGYTF.

V gene TRBV19 combines with J gene TRBJ2-7; D perhaps matches TRBD1 (5 bases). This CDR3 is 12 amino acids long. V was shortened by 5 bases and J by 3 bases, with 8 bases between the two germline ends. Per germline, CDR1 LNHDA and CDR2 SQIVND (reference sequence). The CDR3 DNA follows: TGTGCCAGTAGTCCAGGGCTCTACGAGCAGTACTTC. Encoded protein: CASSPGLYEQYF.

The count of this clone is one. In DNA, the CDR3 is TGTGCCAGCAGTAAGGGACAGGCGAATGGGGCCCCCCTCCACTTT. Translated: CASSKGQANGAPLHF. V usage is TRBV27 and J usage is TRBJ1-6; 8 bases are shared with TRBD1. CDR1 MNHEY and CDR2 SMNVEV come from the germline V gene (reference sequence). Unmatched junction bases numbered 13, after V lost 5 bases and J lost 13 bases. This CDR3 contains 15 residues.

The rearrangement uses TRBV4-3 and TRBJ2-7; 9 nucleotides match TRBD2. V trimming: 2 bases; J trimming: 6 bases; junction bases outside the gene matches: 5. The CDR3 is 14 amino acids. Germline values: CDR1 LGHNA, CDR2 YSLEER. CDR3 sequence: CASSQLAGASEQYF. DNA for the CDR3: TGCGCCAGCAGCCAATTAGCGGGGGCGTCCGAGCAGTACTTC.

The chain combines TRBV6-6 with TRBJ1-4; 8 bases are shared with TRBD1. J lost 3 bases, V lost 5 bases, and 5 bases had no gene match. This CDR3 has 15 amino acids. The germline V gene has CDR1 MNHNY and CDR2 SVGAGI (reference sequence). CDR3 residues: CASSAQGVPNEKLFF. The CDR3 bases are TGTGCCAGCAGTGCACAGGGGGTTCCTAATGAAAAACTGTTTTTT.

J is TRBJ2-7 and V is TRBV7-9, with 8 bases that match TRBD1. This CDR3 spans 16 amino acids. V lost 7 bases and J lost 0; bases outside the gene matches: 11. CDR1 and CDR2 from the germline V gene are SEHNR and FQNEAQ (reference sequence). CDR3 sequence reads: CASTTDRALSSYEQYF. DNA of the CDR3: TGTGCCAGCACCACGGACAGGGCCCTCTCCTCCTACGAGCAGTACTTC.

This clone has only a few counts. The V call is TRBV11-2, the J call TRBJ2-7, with 15 bases matching TRBD2. V was pared by 6 bases and J by 3 bases, with 3 bases of the junction left unmatched. Germline CDR1 reads SGHAT; CDR2 reads FQNNGV. The length of the CDR3 is 15 residues. DNA of the CDR3: TGTGCCAGCAGAGGGACTAGCGGGAGGCACTACGAGCAGTACTTC. Translating it yields CASRGTSGRHYEQYF. Drawing the rest from reference TRBV11-2 and TRBJ2-7, the complete variable domain is EAGVAQSPRYKIIEKRQSVAFWCNPISGHATLYWYQQILGQGPKLLIQFQNNGVVDDSQLPKDRFSAERLKGVDSTLKIQPAKLEDSAVYLCASRGTSGRHYEQYFGPGTRLTVT.

V usage is TRBV6-1 and J usage is TRBJ2-1, with D maybe TRBD1 (5 bases). Germline CDR1 and CDR2: MNHNS and SASEGT. The length of the CDR3 is 15 residues. The V end was cut by 3 bases, the J end by 3 bases, with 12 bases between. This CDR3 is CASSESGLVYNEQFF. The CDR3, as DNA: TGTGCCAGCAGTGAGTCAGGGCTAGTCTACAATGAGCAGTTCTTC.

The chain uses TRBV5-1 and TRBJ1-1; perhaps TRBD1 as D (5 bases). Between the trimmed V and J ends, which lost 4 bases and 1 base, there was a span of 17 bases. CDR3 length: 16 residues. Germline CDR1 reads SGHRS; CDR2 reads YFSETQ. The CDR3 nucleotides are TGCGCCAGCAGCCTCACCGGGACTCCAACGAACACTGAAGCTTTCTTT. Protein product: CASSLTGTPTNTEAFF.

J is TRBJ1-4 and V is TRBV10-1; TRBD1 matches at 7 bases. The CDR3 is 15 amino acids. The germline gives CDR1 WNHNN, CDR2 SYGVQD (reference sequence). The junction had 3 bases not matched to a gene; V was cut back by 4 bases and J by 1 base. This CDR3 is CASSGRQGTNEKLFF. CDR3 DNA: TGCGCCAGCAGTGGTCGACAGGGAACTAATGAAAAACTGTTTTTT.

The V gene is TRBV30, the J gene TRBJ2-2; D remains unclear. The CDR3 extends over 12 amino acids. Trimming cost V 1 base and J 5 bases, with 5 bases left between them. Germline CDR1 GTSNPN, CDR2 SVGIG (reference sequence). The CDR3 nucleotides are TGTGCCTGGAGTGCTGTGACCGGGGAGCTGTTTTTT. Residues: CAWSAVTGELFF.

The chain joins TRBV6-4 to TRBJ1-5; TRBD1 might be the D (5 bases). This CDR3 spans 14 amino acids. Trimming shortened V by 2 bases and J by 4 bases, and 9 bases separated the two germline ends. Germline V lookup: CDR1 MRHNA, CDR2 SNTAGT. The CDR3 sequence is CASSDVGGNQPQHF. CDR3 bases: TGTGCCAGCAGTGACGTGGGGGGAAATCAGCCCCAGCATTTT.

V and J are TRBV18 and TRBJ1-4; 10 nucleotides agree with TRBD1. The V gene's germline CDR1 is KGHSH and CDR2 LQKENI. V lost 6 bases, J lost 5 bases, and 15 bases stayed unmatched. The CDR3 is made up of 18 amino acids. This chain's CDR3 is CASSPRQGASIGNEKLFF. CDR3 coding DNA: TGTGCCAGCTCCCCCCGACAGGGGGCGTCCATTGGGAATGAAAAACTGTTTTTT.

The rearrangement joins TRBV19 to TRBJ1-5, with D maybe TRBD1 (5 bases). Trimming removed 6 bases from V and 2 bases from J, with 20 bases in between. Germline CDR1 and CDR2: LNHDA and SQIVND (reference sequence). The CDR3 covers 17 residues. CDR3 residues: CASSPIQQGRGNQPQHF. CDR3 bases: TGTGCCAGTAGCCCCATCCAGCAGGGAAGGGGCAATCAGCCCCAGCATTTT.